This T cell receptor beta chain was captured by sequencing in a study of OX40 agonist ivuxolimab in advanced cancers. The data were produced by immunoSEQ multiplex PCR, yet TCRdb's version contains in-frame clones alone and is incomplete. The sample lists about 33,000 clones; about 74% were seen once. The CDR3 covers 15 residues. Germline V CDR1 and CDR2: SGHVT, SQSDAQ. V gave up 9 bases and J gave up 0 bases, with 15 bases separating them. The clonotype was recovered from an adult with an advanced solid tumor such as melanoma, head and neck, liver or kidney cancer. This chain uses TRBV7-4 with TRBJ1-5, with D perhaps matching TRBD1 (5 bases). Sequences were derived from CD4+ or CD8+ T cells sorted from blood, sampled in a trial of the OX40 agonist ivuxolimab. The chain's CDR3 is CASGSQEISNQPQHF. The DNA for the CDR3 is TGTGCCAGTGGCTCACAGGAGATTAGCAATCAGCCCCAGCATTTT.